The clone carrying this T cell receptor (beta chain) was seen a handful of times. Clones were read by immunoSEQ multiplex PCR, and TCRdb kept only the in-frame ones, dropping some. This sample carries 150,000 or so clones, over 85% of them seen once, and the ten largest clones take approximately 5.7%. The CDR3 loop spans 13 amino acids. Germline values: CDR1 SEHNR, CDR2 FQNEAQ (reference sequence). Between the trimmed V and J ends, which lost 6 bases and 6 bases, there was a span of 14 bases. These data originate in a study of control samples from healthy donors and cancer patients. The TCR sequence derives from a man in his late teens or twenties in good health. The sequencing input was blood. This chain connects TRBV7-9 to TRBJ1-2, with D unresolved. This chain's CDR3 is CASSSDIGNGYTF. CDR3 bases: TGTGCCAGCAGTTCAGACATCGGTAATGGCTACACCTTC.